This entry describes one T cell receptor (beta chain). Its antigen remains unknown. This entry belongs to a study of T cell responses to AZD1222 COVID-19 vaccine. The method was immunoSEQ multiplex PCR; TCRdb's version includes in-frame clones alone and lacks a portion of them. Found here are around 130,000 clones, 70% to 90% of them singletons; the top ten hold 5% to 7%. With V trimmed by 0 bases and J by 3 bases, 3 bases remained unmatched. Germline CDR1 and CDR2: MNHEY and SVGAGI. The CDR3 spans 15 residues. Notes on the study in general: There were mostly white British donors and more females than males, and clonal diversity was possibly underestimated. Spike-specific TCR breadth rose after two AZD1222 doses, and depth rose as well.

The sequence derives from an adult who received the AZD1222 COVID-19 vaccine. Sequenced here: peripheral blood, sampled 28 days after the second AZD1222 dose. J is TRBJ2-7 and V is TRBV6-5; 9 nucleotides agree with TRBD1. CDR3 coding DNA: TGTGCCAGCAGTTACTCCGAGACAGGGGGCTACGAGCAGTACTTC. It encodes CASSYSETGGYEQYF.